This TCR beta chain was profiled in a study of T cells expressing NK-cell markers. Broader study findings: A handful of donors showed these clonotypes also leading the CD3+CD56-NKG2C+ fraction. Whether expanded NKG2C+ T cell clones recognized HCMV stayed uncertain.

5'RACE template switching with UMIs produced the TCR beta cDNA. TCRdb reanalyzed the 5' RACE reads and collapses them to one entry per CDR3 protein, without DNA. The listing contains 550,000 to 600,000 distinct CDR3 sequences. CDR3 length: 12 amino acids. Germline CDR1 and CDR2: MNHEY and SVGAGI. Details on this clonotype: Its antigen is not known.

The sequencing input was blood T cells: a sorted CD56 or NKG2C T cell subset, CD4+ or CD8+ T cells, or bulk PBMC T cells (not recorded which). V and J are TRBV6-5 and TRBJ2-1; the TRBD1 assignment by TCRdb is unverifiable without DNA. The sequence derives from a man aged 18 to 29 in good health. This chain's CDR3 is CAARARYNEQFF.